These T cell receptor beta chains were read from a single sample in a study of CD8 T cells in Susac syndrome. In TCRdb, the immunoSEQ multiplex PCR reads were re-called with MiXCR into one record per CDR3 protein. The sample consists of around 120,000 distinct CDR3 sequences, more than 85% of them appearing once. The sample consisted of CD4+ T cells from PBMCs. The source of these receptors is a human donor with multiple sclerosis. Each CDR3 is given with its conserved first and last residue. Fields, in order: J gene, V gene, D gene, clone size, CDR3 protein, CDR3 DNA. The D gene is left open where the match is weak. The size of a clone is reported for some rows only, either as once, few or many, or as a class for expanded clones.

TRBJ1-6 TRBV28 NA NA CASSWAPKANSPLHF TGTGCCAGCAGTTGGGCTCCCAAGGCTAATTCACCCCTCCACTTT
TRBJ2-1 TRBV20-1 NA once CSARGQFSYNEQFF TGCAGTGCTAGAGGGCAGTTCTCCTACAATGAGCAGTTCTTC
TRBJ2-1 TRBV20-1 TRBD2 NA CSATRTSGDVYYNEQFF TGCAGTGCTACTAGGACTAGCGGAGACGTGTACTACAATGAGCAGTTCTTC
TRBJ1-2 TRBV4-3 NA NA CASSQDAARGVYGYTF TGCGCCAGCAGCCAAGATGCAGCGAGAGGGGTATATGGCTACACCTTC
TRBJ2-1 TRBV7-9 NA NA CASSLGGVVYEQFF TGTGCCAGCAGCTTGGGCGGGGTGGTCTATGAGCAGTTCTTC
TRBJ2-5 TRBV2 TRBD2 NA CASGGEETQYF TGTGCCAGCGGGGGGGAAGAGACCCAGTACTTC
TRBJ2-5 TRBV3-1 TRBD1 NA CASRRDRVLRGETQYF TGTGCCAGCCGGAGGGACAGGGTCCTTAGAGGGGAGACCCAGTACTTC
TRBJ2-1 TRBV7-2 NA NA CASSLLRGNNEQFF TGTGCCAGCAGCCTCTTGCGGGGCAACAATGAGCAGTTCTTC
TRBJ2-2 TRBV18 NA NA CASSPRQSPETGELFF TGTGCCAGCTCACCGCGACAGTCTCCCGAGACCGGGGAGCTGTTTTTT
TRBJ2-1 TRBV20-1 NA NA CSARGDRDSDNEQFF TGCAGTGCTAGAGGTGACAGAGACTCGGACAATGAGCAGTTCTTC
TRBJ2-4 TRBV23-1 TRBD1 NA CASSQSKFDRGGKNIQYF TGCGCCAGCAGTCAATCGAAATTCGACAGGGGAGGCAAAAACATTCAGTACTTC
TRBJ2-3 TRBV4-3 NA NA CASSQDRTVPDTQYF TGCGCCAGCAGCCAAGATCGGACGGTCCCAGATACGCAGTATTTT
TRBJ2-5 TRBV6-2/TRBV6-3 TRBD2 NA CASSYAQRGTSQYF TGTGCCAGCAGTTACGCCCAGCGGGGGACGTCCCAGTACTTC
TRBJ2-7 TRBV7-9 TRBD1 NA CASSPIPGQGAGEQYF TGTGCCAGCAGCCCTATACCGGGACAGGGGGCAGGCGAGCAGTACTTC
TRBJ2-5 TRBV29-1 NA NA CSVTLTGETQYF TGCAGCGTAACCCTAACGGGAGAGACCCAGTACTTC
TRBJ1-5 TRBV12-3/TRBV12-4 NA NA CASSLNRRVIVGQPQHF TGTGCCAGCAGTTTAAATCGTAGAGTCATTGTGGGTCAGCCCCAGCATTTT
TRBJ2-5 TRBV5-4 NA NA CASSLVSIQETQYF TGTGCCAGCAGCTTGGTTTCTATTCAAGAGACCCAGTACTTC
TRBJ2-7 TRBV2 NA NA CASSPYGQSVDF TGTGCCAGCAGTCCCTATGGACAGAGCGTGGACTTC
TRBJ2-5 TRBV19 NA NA CASSITRGSREQYF TGTGCCAGTAGTATCACACGGGGATCGCGTGAGCAGTACTTC
TRBJ1-1 TRBV6-5 TRBD1 NA CASSKGQGAEAFF TGTGCCAGCAGCAAAGGACAGGGGGCTGAAGCTTTCTTT
TRBJ2-1 TRBV11-1 TRBD1 NA CASSWDSDNEQFF TGTGCCAGCAGCTGGGACAGCGACAATGAGCAGTTCTTC
TRBJ2-5 TRBV7-9 NA once CASSPRGDLQETQYF TGTGCCAGCAGCCCCAGGGGTGATCTCCAAGAGACCCAGTACTTC
TRBJ1-2 TRBV30 NA NA CAWSLGYGYTF TGTGCCTGGAGTCTGGGATATGGCTACACCTTC